This T cell receptor beta chain is drawn from a study of immune evolution from preneoplasia to lung adenocarcinoma. The CDR3 contains 14 residues. V was pared by 1 base and J by 0 bases, with 6 bases between. The V gene's germline CDR1 is LNHDA and CDR2 SQIVND (reference sequence). Macro-dissection enriched premalignant or tumor cells before nucleic acid extraction. The method was immunoSEQ multiplex PCR; TCRdb's version includes in-frame clones alone and lacks a portion of them. This table holds approximately 14,000 clones, over 65% found once. Specimen: FFPE minimally invasive lung adenocarcinoma tissue. The V call is TRBV19, the J call TRBJ2-5; the D is unclear. This clonotype was sampled from a person aged 60 to 85 with lung adenocarcinoma. CDR3 region: CASSIGGNQETQYF. In DNA, the CDR3 is TGTGCCAGTAGTATAGGGGGTAACCAAGAGACCCAGTACTTC.